This is a list of T cell receptor beta chains from one sample in a study of T cells in Graves' hyperthyroidism and ophthalmopathy. TCRdb analysed the multiplex PCR reads with MiXCR anew, one entry per CDR3 protein. The table records 600,000 to 650,000 distinct CDR3 sequences, 20% to 25% of them present only once. Material for sequencing was blood. The receptors were gathered from a man under 40 with Graves' ophthalmopathy. The CDR3 runs from the conserved cysteine through the conserved F or W. D genes are given only for firm matches. Size is stated for part of the rows, as once, few or many counts, or as a class when the clone is expanded.

v_call	d_call	clone_size	j_call	cdr3_aa	cdr3_nt
TRBV10-3	NA	few	TRBJ2-1	CAISDPQEVQRSNEQFF	TGTGCCATCAGTGATCCCCAGGAAGTTCAACGGAGCAATGAGCAGTTCTTC
TRBV7-2	NA	many	TRBJ2-7	CASSLGVGGLSYEQYF	TGTGCCAGCAGCTTAGGGGTAGGGGGGCTCTCCTACGAGCAGTACTTC
TRBV3-1	NA	many	TRBJ1-1	CASDSTGTEAFF	TGTGCCAGTGACTCCACCGGGACTGAAGCTTTCTTT
TRBV20-1	TRBD2	NA	TRBJ2-7	CSAREGLAGGEQYF	TGCAGTGCTAGAGAAGGACTAGCGGGAGGCGAGCAGTACTTC
TRBV15	NA	few	TRBJ2-3	CATSSGRPRGDTQYF	TGTGCCACCAGCTCGGGTAGGCCCCGAGGGGATACGCAGTATTTT
TRBV9	TRBD2	few	TRBJ2-5	CASSRTSRETEETQYF	TGTGCCAGCAGCAGGACTAGCCGCGAGACCGAAGAGACCCAGTACTTC
TRBV7-2	TRBD2	many	TRBJ2-7	CASRPGLAGGPSYEQYF	TGTGCCAGCAGGCCAGGACTAGCGGGAGGGCCCTCCTACGAGCAGTACTTC
TRBV7-9	NA	many	TRBJ2-7	CASSPRRALTYEQYF	TGTGCCAGCAGCCCCCGTCGGGCTTTGACCTACGAGCAGTACTTC
TRBV2	NA	many	TRBJ2-3	CASSTGLTDTQYF	TGTGCCAGCAGTACAGGCTTGACAGATACGCAGTATTTT
TRBV27	TRBD1	few	TRBJ1-2	CASSPATGGNGYTF	TGTGCCAGCAGCCCAGCGACAGGGGGCAATGGCTACACCTTC
TRBV6-5	TRBD1	NA	TRBJ2-7	CASSYGVGGSLSEQYF	TGTGCCAGCAGTTACGGAGTAGGGGGCTCCCTGAGTGAGCAGTACTTC
TRBV28	NA	NA	TRBJ2-3	CASSLDSRTDTQYF	TGTGCCAGCAGTTTGGACAGCCGCACAGATACGCAGTATTTT
TRBV6-1	TRBD2	few	TRBJ2-3	CASRAGFGTDTQYF	TGTGCCAGCCGAGCGGGGTTTGGGACAGATACGCAGTATTTT
TRBV19	NA	NA	TRBJ2-3	CASQDRSTDTQYF	TGTGCCAGCCAGGACCGAAGCACAGATACGCAGTATTTT
TRBV4-1	TRBD1	NA	TRBJ2-5	CASSLQPTGALETQYF	TGCGCCAGCAGCCTTCAACCTACAGGGGCCCTGGAGACCCAGTACTTC
TRBV3-1	NA	many	TRBJ2-7	CASSPTTGYEQYF	TGCGCCAGCAGCCCAACAACGGGGTACGAGCAGTACTTC
TRBV20-1	NA	NA	TRBJ2-1	CSASQTATSRGGQFF	TGCAGTGCTAGCCAGACAGCGACTAGCCGAGGGGGGCAGTTCTTC
TRBV29-1	NA	many	TRBJ2-1	CSATHNEQFF	TGCAGCGCTACCCACAATGAGCAGTTCTTC
TRBV2	NA	NA	TRBJ1-4	CASIPPATNEKLFF	TGTGCCAGCATTCCCCCCGCAACTAATGAAAAACTGTTTTTT
TRBV29-1	NA	few	TRBJ1-1	CSVENRGMNTEAFF	TGCAGCGTCGAAAATAGGGGGATGAACACTGAAGCTTTCTTT
TRBV5-8	TRBD2	few	TRBJ2-1	CASSAEAWGGNEQFF	TGTGCCAGCAGCGCCGAGGCGTGGGGGGGCAATGAGCAGTTCTTC
TRBV7-9	TRBD2	few	TRBJ2-3	CASSLRAGVRDTQYF	TGTGCCAGCAGCCTAAGAGCGGGAGTACGCGATACGCAGTATTTT
TRBV3-1	NA	many	TRBJ2-3	CASSKPGTGTDTQYF	TGTGCCAGCAGTAAACCCGGGACTGGCACAGATACGCAGTATTTT
TRBV5-1	NA	NA	TRBJ1-3	CASSPASSPGNTIYF	TGCGCCAGCAGCCCAGCCAGTTCCCCTGGGAACACCATATATTTT
TRBV2	NA	many	TRBJ1-5	CASTRTYLALNQPQHF	TGTGCCAGCACCCGGACTTATTTGGCCCTCAATCAGCCCCAGCATTTT
TRBV2	NA	few	TRBJ1-6	CASSVEGGATPLHF	TGTGCCAGCAGTGTAGAAGGTGGGGCAACCCCCCTCCACTTT
TRBV7-9	TRBD2	NA	TRBJ2-4	CASSQALAGVTKNIQYF	TGTGCCAGCAGCCAGGCTCTAGCGGGAGTTACAAAAAACATTCAGTACTTC
TRBV5-1	NA	NA	TRBJ2-3	CASSPTPTDTQYF	TGCGCCAGCAGCCCGACCCCAACAGATACGCAGTATTTT
TRBV30	NA	many	TRBJ2-1	CAWSPPGAGNEQFF	TGTGCCTGGAGTCCCCCGGGGGCCGGCAATGAGCAGTTCTTC
TRBV20-1	TRBD2	few	TRBJ2-1	CSARDRTSGSYEQFF	TGCAGTGCTAGAGACAGGACTAGCGGGAGCTATGAGCAGTTCTTC
TRBV19	NA	NA	TRBJ2-2	CASGSKGGDSYTGELFF	TGTGCCAGTGGATCCAAAGGAGGGGACAGCTACACCGGGGAGCTGTTTTTT
TRBV7-9	NA	NA	TRBJ1-2	CASSTKQTGINYGYTF	TGTGCCAGCAGCACCAAACAGACAGGCATTAACTATGGCTACACCTTC
TRBV6-1	TRBD1	NA	TRBJ1-6	CASRDREDSPLHF	TGTGCCAGCAGAGACAGGGAGGATTCACCCCTCCACTTT
TRBV5-6	NA	NA	TRBJ2-4	CASSSDSLIAKNIQYF	TGTGCCAGCAGCTCGGACAGTCTTATAGCCAAAAACATTCAGTACTTC
TRBV20-1	TRBD2	NA	TRBJ2-7	CSAIPGLAGYEQYF	TGCAGTGCTATTCCGGGACTAGCGGGATACGAGCAGTACTTC
TRBV12-3/TRBV12-4	NA	many	TRBJ2-2	CGSGGNTGELFF	TGTGGTAGCGGAGGGAACACCGGGGAGCTGTTTTTT
TRBV3-1	TRBD1	NA	TRBJ1-4	CASSQRFAGGGEKLFF	TGTGCCAGCAGCCAAAGATTTGCAGGGGGCGGTGAAAAACTGTTTTTT
TRBV19	NA	NA	TRBJ2-4	CASEGPNLLAKNIQYF	TGTGCCAGCGAGGGTCCTAACCTTTTAGCCAAAAACATTCAGTACTTC
TRBV6-1	NA	NA	TRBJ2-3	CASSEGGRVGDTQYF	TGTGCCAGCAGTGAAGGAGGTAGAGTCGGAGATACGCAGTATTTT
TRBV7-3	TRBD2	NA	TRBJ2-7	CASSKGRDYVQYF	TGTGCCAGCAGCAAAGGGAGGGACTACGTGCAGTACTTC
TRBV12-3/TRBV12-4	NA	many	TRBJ1-4	CASRGQDEKLFF	TGTGCCAGCCGGGGCCAGGATGAAAAACTGTTTTTT
TRBV7-2	NA	few	TRBJ2-6	CASSKTRDGANVLTF	TGTGCCAGCAGTAAAACTAGGGATGGGGCCAACGTCCTGACTTTC
TRBV7-3	NA	NA	TRBJ2-3	CASSLTADGTQYF	TGTGCCAGCAGCTTGACAGCCGACGGTACGCAGTATTTT
TRBV4-1	TRBD1	once	TRBJ1-5	CASSQDGTGNQPQHF	TGCGCCAGCAGCCAAGACGGGACAGGTAATCAGCCCCAGCATTTT
TRBV28	TRBD2	NA	TRBJ2-5	CASSLAGRVEETQYF	TGTGCCAGCAGTTTAGCCGGGAGGGTAGAAGAGACCCAGTACTTC
TRBV20-1	TRBD2	NA	TRBJ2-7	CSARGVAGGPIDEQYF	TGCAGTGCTAGAGGAGTAGCGGGAGGGCCGATCGACGAGCAGTACTTC
TRBV19	NA	NA	TRBJ1-1	CASSTGRGGGLTEAFF	TGTGCCAGTAGTACGGGTCGTGGGGGGGGCCTGACTGAAGCTTTCTTT
TRBV18	NA	NA	TRBJ2-1	CASSPPGSYEQFF	TGTGCCAGCTCACCACCAGGAAGTTATGAGCAGTTCTTC
TRBV4-3	NA	NA	TRBJ1-1	CASSQAHGRDTEAFF	TGCGCCAGCAGCCAAGCGCACGGGCGGGACACTGAAGCTTTCTTT
TRBV4-2	TRBD2	NA	TRBJ2-1	CASSQEGERGLNEQFF	TGTGCCAGCAGCCAAGAGGGGGAGCGGGGCTTGAATGAGCAGTTCTTC
TRBV28	NA	NA	TRBJ2-2	CASSLLAIKTGELFF	TGTGCCAGCAGTTTATTAGCGATAAAGACCGGGGAGCTGTTTTTT
TRBV5-1	NA	many	TRBJ2-3	CASSLVPDTQYF	TGTGCCAGCAGCTTAGTCCCAGATACGCAGTATTTT
TRBV7-3	TRBD1	few	TRBJ2-7	CASSWTGGGNYEQYF	TGTGCCAGCAGCTGGACAGGGGGCGGAAACTACGAGCAGTACTTC
TRBV6-1	NA	NA	TRBJ2-2	CATEVRENTGELFF	TGTGCCACCGAAGTGCGGGAGAACACCGGGGAGCTGTTTTTT
TRBV14	TRBD2	NA	TRBJ2-1	CASSQDDATSGRVDNEQFF	TGTGCCAGCAGCCAAGATGACGCTACTAGCGGGAGGGTGGACAATGAGCAGTTCTTC
TRBV6-5	NA	NA	TRBJ1-4	CASSYGGTGEKLFF	TGTGCCAGCAGTTACGGGGGGACGGGTGAAAAACTGTTTTTT
TRBV5-1	TRBD1	few	TRBJ2-2	CASSSRWTGFGSNTGELFF	TGCGCCAGCAGCTCAAGGTGGACAGGGTTTGGTTCGAACACCGGGGAGCTGTTTTTT
TRBV28	NA	few	TRBJ1-5	CASSFSGPSNQPQHF	TGTGCCAGCAGTTTTTCGGGGCCCAGCAATCAGCCCCAGCATTTT
TRBV6-2/TRBV6-3	NA	NA	TRBJ2-6	CASSYQRVPRTGANVLTF	TGTGCCAGCAGTTACCAGCGCGTCCCTAGGACTGGGGCCAACGTCCTGACTTTC
TRBV20-1	TRBD2	NA	TRBJ2-7	CSVTRPTSPDEQYF	TGCAGTGTCACACGACCGACTAGCCCGGACGAGCAGTACTTC